This entry lists 31 T cell receptor beta chains sequenced from one sample in a study of identical twins. TCRdb itself ran the 5' RACE reads through MiXCR, one entry per CDR3 protein. Found here are hundreds of thousands of distinct CDR3 sequences, around 8% of them singletons; the top ten hold about 2%. Another study also made use of these data, one on yellow fever vaccine responses in identical twins.

The specimen sequenced was memory (CD45RO+) T cells sorted from blood. The receptors were sampled from a woman aged 18-30 years in good health.

This clonotype appeared a few times. This chain links TRBV21-1 with TRBJ1-3; the table's D call, TRBD1, has no DNA check behind it. TRBV21-1 is labeled a pseudogene. This CDR3 spans 15 amino acids. CDR3 DNA sequence: TGTGCCAGCAGCAAAGGTTCTGGGGGGCTAAACACCATATATTTT. Its translation: CASSKGSGGLNTIYF.

The chain has TRBV20-1 and TRBJ1-5; TRBD1 might be the D (5 bases). Trimming took off 1 base at V and 6 bases at J, with 10 bases between the two ends. This CDR3 is 13 amino acids long. Germline assignment: CDR1 DFQATT and CDR2 SNEGSKA (reference sequence). CDR3 coding DNA: TGCAGTGCTAGAGGGGGAACAGGTCAGCCCCAGCATTTT. It is translated as CSARGGTGQPQHF.

The gene calls are TRBV20-1 and TRBJ2-6, with no clear D. Trimming pared 3 bases from V and 0 bases from J, leaving 12 bases between. This CDR3 is built from 16 residues. Germline V lookup: CDR1 DFQATT, CDR2 SNEGSKA (reference sequence). The CDR3 nucleotides read TGCAGTGCTAGGGGCAGCGTCAGCTCTGGGGCCAACGTCCTGACTTTC. Protein sequence: CSARGSVSSGANVLTF.

Many counts were recorded for this clonotype. V gene TRBV29-1 combines with J gene TRBJ1-1; TRBD1 is a possible D gene (5 bases). CDR1 is SQVTM and CDR2 is ANQGSEA in the germline V gene. With 6 bases removed from V and 1 base from J, the gap between germline ends came to 12 bases. The CDR3 is 13 amino acids. The CDR3 DNA follows: TGCAGCGTCCGCTGGGGGACGAACACTGAAGCTTTCTTT. It is translated as CSVRWGTNTEAFF.

The chain has TRBV2 and TRBJ2-1; D gene ambiguous. Germline loops: CDR1 SNHLY, CDR2 FYNNEI. This CDR3 has 14 amino acids. V was cut by 6 bases and J by 0 bases, with 9 bases left in between. The DNA of the CDR3 is TGTGCCAGCAGAAGGCAGACCTCCTACAATGAGCAGTTCTTC. Translation: CASRRQTSYNEQFF.

This clonotype was found a few times. The genes are TRBV18 and TRBJ2-3; D possibly corresponds to TRBD2 (7 bases). The germline V gene encodes CDR1 KGHSH and CDR2 LQKENI. Trimming removed 3 bases from V and 4 bases from J, with 17 bases in between. This CDR3 is 16 amino acids long. CDR3 protein: CASSPDGGQSADTQYF. CDR3 in DNA: TGTGCCAGCTCACCCGACGGGGGGCAATCTGCAGATACGCAGTATTTT.

The chain recombines TRBV7-2 with TRBJ2-6; D assignment may be TRBD1 or TRBD2 (5 bases each). The ends were cut back, 3 bases at V and 0 bases at J, with 12 bases in the middle. Germline V lookup: CDR1 SGHTA, CDR2 FQGNSA. CDR3 length equals 17 residues. The DNA for the CDR3 is TGTGCCAGCAGCTTGGGACCTTTAAGCTCTGGGGCCAACGTCCTGACTTTC. Translated: CASSLGPLSSGANVLTF.

The sample holds many counts of this clonotype. The chain joins TRBV5-1 to TRBJ2-1; 15 nucleotides agree with TRBD2. This CDR3 comprises 15 residues. J gave up 7 bases and V 4 bases, and 3 bases lay outside the gene matches. Germline lookup yields CDR1 SGHRS and CDR2 YFSETQ. CDR3 sequence reads: CASSRGTSGRNEQFF. CDR3 DNA sequence: TGCGCCAGCAGCCGAGGGACTAGCGGGAGGAATGAGCAGTTCTTC.

Many counts were recorded for this clonotype. The chain carries TRBV20-1 and TRBJ2-2; D is perhaps TRBD2 (6 bases). Trimming took 6 bases from V and 5 from J, leaving 13 bases between them. This CDR3 is 13 amino acids long. CDR1 DFQATT and CDR2 SNEGSKA come from the germline V gene (reference sequence). In DNA, the CDR3 is TGCAGTGCCGCCCGGGGGTATACCGGGGAGCTGTTTTTT. Amino acid sequence: CSAARGYTGELFF.

The table lists this clonotype with many counts. The CDR3 nucleotides read TGTGCCATCAGTGAAGATGGCGGGCTGAACACCGGGGAGCTGTTTTTT. Translating gives CAISEDGGLNTGELFF. The chain couples TRBV10-3 to TRBJ2-2; perhaps TRBD2 as D (5 bases). This CDR3 has 16 amino acids. Trimming removed 3 bases at V and 1 base at J, with 12 bases between. Germline-derived CDR1 and CDR2 are ENHRY and SYGVKD.

This clonotype has at least ten counts. This chain joins TRBV9 and TRBJ2-3, with D possibly matching TRBD1 (5 bases). The V and J ends lost 4 bases and 3 bases respectively, with 12 bases between them. Looked up from germline, CDR1 is SGDLS and CDR2 is YYNGEE. CDR3 size: 14 residues. The CDR3 nucleotides read TGTGCCAGCAGCTCCAGGGTTCTGACAGATACGCAGTATTTT. Translation gives CASSSRVLTDTQYF.

This clonotype has ten or more counts. Written as DNA, the CDR3 is TGTGCCAGCAGGCTTACCGGGACACAGAACACTGAAGCTTTCTTT. Translating gives CASRLTGTQNTEAFF. The chain combines TRBV2 with TRBJ1-1, with D possibly being TRBD1 (6 bases). CDR3 length equals 15 residues. Trimming stripped 6 bases from V and 1 base from J, with 15 bases between. Germline CDR1 reads SNHLY; CDR2 reads FYNNEI.

This clonotype was seen repeatedly, ten times or more. This chain uses TRBV7-2 with TRBJ2-7; possible D gene TRBD1, 5 bases. Germline V CDR1 and CDR2: SGHTA, FQGNSA. The V end was cut by 2 bases, the J end by 0 bases, with 14 bases between. The CDR3 contains 16 residues. CDR3 protein: CASSLRLGGASYEQYF. The CDR3 DNA reads TGTGCCAGCAGCTTAAGGTTAGGTGGGGCCTCCTACGAGCAGTACTTC. The full variable domain, in which reference TRBV7-2 and TRBJ2-7 provide the parts outside the CDR3, is GAGVSQSPSNKVTEKGKDVELRCDPISGHTALYWYRQSLGQGLEFLIYFQGNSAPDKSGLPSDRFSAERTGGSVSTLTIQRTQQEDSAVYLCASSLRLGGASYEQYFGPGTRLTVT.

This clonotype was observed at least ten times. This chain joins TRBV7-2 and TRBJ2-7; 8 bases are shared with TRBD2. Germline V gene sequence: CDR1 SGHTA, CDR2 FQGNSA. There are 14 residues in the CDR3. V trimming: 8 bases; J trimming: 5 bases; junction bases outside the gene matches: 11. CDR3 bases: TGTGCCAGCCGGGAGGGACTAGAAAGCCACGAGCAGTACTTC. Translating it yields CASREGLESHEQYF. Variable domain in full (rest from reference TRBV7-2 and TRBJ2-7): GAGVSQSPSNKVTEKGKDVELRCDPISGHTALYWYRQSLGQGLEFLIYFQGNSAPDKSGLPSDRFSAERTGGSVSTLTIQRTQQEDSAVYLCASREGLESHEQYFGPGTRLTVT.

This clonotype occurred a few times. It is unclear where the CDR3 begins or ends on the DNA, so no DNA is shown, and the CDR3 is as TCRdb lists it. The chain recombines TRBV5-1 with TRBJ2-2; TRBD2, as called in the table, went unchecked against the DNA. The germline V gene encodes CDR1 SGHRS and CDR2 YFSETQ. The CDR3 length equals 15 residues, ends included. CDR3 loop: CASSLMDSGMESCFF.

The table lists this clonotype with many counts. The chain employs TRBV5-1 and TRBJ2-1, with 9 bases aligning to TRBD1. Germline V gene sequence: CDR1 SGHRS, CDR2 YFSETQ. The V gene end was trimmed by 0 bases and the J gene end by 8 bases; junction bases not matched to a gene: 15. The CDR3 has 18 residues. In DNA, the CDR3 is TGCGCCAGCAGCTTGGCCGGTTCTCTGGGACAGGGATTCCATGAGCAGTTCTTC. This sequence encodes CASSLAGSLGQGFHEQFF.

The sample holds a few counts of this clonotype. The CDR3 region is CASSLGTGSYGYTF. CDR3 nucleotides: TGTGCCAGCAGCTTAGGGACAGGGAGCTATGGCTACACCTTC. V and J are TRBV7-2 and TRBJ1-2, with 8 bases lining up with TRBD1. This CDR3 has 14 amino acids. The germline gives CDR1 SGHTA, CDR2 FQGNSA. J was trimmed by 4 bases and V by 1 base; bases with no gene match: 2.

The rearrangement joins TRBV11-1 to TRBJ1-2; possibly TRBD1 for D (6 bases). The CDR3 spans 16 residues. Germline loops: CDR1 SGHAT, CDR2 FQDESV (reference sequence). The ends were cut back, 5 bases at V and 7 bases at J, with 23 bases in the middle. In nucleotides, the CDR3 is TGTGCCAGCAGCCCAACAGGGCTGGCTGGATTCAGTGGCTACACCTTC. This codes for CASSPTGLAGFSGYTF.

This clonotype was detected only a few times. The chain is built from TRBV4-3 and TRBJ2-1, with 9 bases aligning to TRBD2. This CDR3 region has 15 residues. The germline V gene encodes CDR1 LGHNA and CDR2 YSLEER. V shed 2 bases, J shed 7 bases, and the junction held 6 bases outside the gene matches. For the CDR3, the DNA is TGCGCCAGCAGCCAAATCGGGCGGGAGGGAAATGAGCAGTTCTTC. Its protein is CASSQIGREGNEQFF.

In this sample, this clonotype turned up a few times. The chain carries TRBV2 and TRBJ2-6, with D perhaps matching TRBD1 (6 bases). The CDR3 loop spans 22 amino acids. Germline V gene lookup returns CDR1 SNHLY and CDR2 FYNNEI. V was cut by 2 bases and J by 2 bases, with 28 bases left in between. The CDR3 DNA reads TGTGCCAGCAGTGAATCAGAGATACAGGGTGGTCTTCTCACCCCTGGGGCCAACGTCCTGACTTTC. Encoded protein: CASSESEIQGGLLTPGANVLTF.

Many counts were recorded for this clonotype. The chain combines TRBV14 with TRBJ2-1; 9 positions match TRBD1. The germline gives CDR1 SGHDN, CDR2 FVKESK. The CDR3 is 15 residues long. Trimming took 4 bases from V and 3 from J; bases not matched to a gene: 4. CDR3 sequence reads: CASSPRQGVYNEQFF. For the CDR3, the DNA is TGTGCCAGCAGCCCCAGACAGGGGGTCTACAATGAGCAGTTCTTC. The entire variable domain, with the rest obtained from reference TRBV14 and TRBJ2-1, is as follows: EAGVTQFPSHSVIEKGQTVTLRCDPISGHDNLYWYRRVMGKEIKFLLHFVKESKQDESGMPNNRFLAERTGGTYSTLKVQPAELEDSGVYFCASSPRQGVYNEQFFGPGTRLTVL.

The sample holds many counts of this clonotype. The chain carries TRBV6-1 and TRBJ1-2; D gene ambiguous. The CDR3 runs 13 residues. CDR1 is MNHNS and CDR2 is SASEGT in the germline V gene. The V and J ends lost 6 bases and 7 bases respectively, with 15 bases between them. The chain's CDR3 is CASSQNGPGGYTF. The CDR3 nucleotides are TGTGCCAGCAGCCAGAATGGCCCCGGTGGCTACACCTTC.

The chain couples TRBV7-9 to TRBJ2-3, with D possibly called TRBD1 or TRBD2 (6 bases each). Trimming removed 3 bases from V and 4 bases from J, with 8 bases in between. Germline values: CDR1 SEHNR, CDR2 FQNEAQ (reference sequence). This CDR3 contains 13 residues. The CDR3 reads CASSFRGPDTQYF. CDR3 coding DNA: TGTGCCAGCAGCTTCCGGGGGCCAGATACGCAGTATTTT.

The V and J genes are TRBV4-3 and TRBJ2-6; D is perhaps TRBD1 (6 bases). Germline CDR1 is LGHNA and CDR2 is YSLEER. The V gene lost 5 bases and the J gene lost 0 bases, with 11 bases spanning the gap. The CDR3 is 16 residues long. Here the CDR3 reads CASSSIQGSGANVLTF. The DNA for the CDR3 is TGCGCCAGCAGCTCGATACAGGGCTCTGGGGCCAACGTCCTGACTTTC.

This clonotype was seen repeatedly, ten times or more. V is TRBV3-1 and J is TRBJ2-1; a possible D gene is TRBD2 (5 bases). CDR1 is LGHDT, CDR2 YNNKEL, per germline (reference sequence). V was shortened by 5 bases and J by 13 bases, with 18 bases between the two germline ends. This CDR3 has 13 amino acids. The CDR3 nucleotides are TGTGCCAGCAGCGCCACATTAACGGGGATTCAGTTCTTC. Translation: CASSATLTGIQFF.

This clonotype is a singleton in its sample. This chain links TRBV3-1 with TRBJ1-2, with TRBD1 matching 7 bases. V lost 4 bases and J lost 2; bases outside the gene matches: 7. Germline V gene lookup returns CDR1 LGHDT and CDR2 YNNKEL (reference sequence). CDR3 length equals 15 residues. The CDR3 region is CASSLNRGANYGYTF. The CDR3, as DNA: TGTGCCAGCAGCCTCAACAGGGGTGCGAACTATGGCTACACCTTC.

The chain couples TRBV5-5 to TRBJ2-7; perhaps TRBD1 as D (7 bases). The germline gives CDR1 SGHKS, CDR2 YYEKEE (reference sequence). The germline V and J ends were trimmed by 0 bases and 3 bases, with 13 bases remaining between them. CDR3 length: 15 residues. CDR3 nucleotide sequence: TGTGCCAGCAGCTTGGAGGCAGGGGGGATCTACGAGCAGTACTTC. It translates to CASSLEAGGIYEQYF.

J is TRBJ2-4 and V is TRBV5-6; D is possibly TRBD1 (6 bases). CDR3 length equals 14 residues. The V end was cut by 7 bases, the J end by 4 bases, with 15 bases between. Per germline, CDR1 SGHDT and CDR2 YYEEEE. CDR3 region: CASSLGDTKNIQYF. The CDR3, as DNA: TGTGCCAGCTCGCTGGGGGACACGAAAAACATTCAGTACTTC. The full variable domain, in which reference TRBV5-6 and TRBJ2-4 provide the parts outside the CDR3, is DAGVTQSPTHLIKTRGQQVTLRCSPKSGHDTVSWYQQALGQGPQFIFQYYEEEERQRGNFPDRFSGHQFPNYSSELNVNALLLGDSALYLCASSLGDTKNIQYFGAGTRLSVL.

This clonotype was observed at least ten times. The chain couples TRBV28 to TRBJ2-2, with 9 bases lining up with TRBD1. CDR1 and CDR2 (germline): MDHEN, SYDVKM. The CDR3 extends over 14 amino acids. V shed 10 bases and J 1 base; nucleotides not matched to a gene: 4. CDR3 sequence (DNA): TGTGCCACCTTGGACAGGGGGAACACCGGGGAGCTGTTTTTT. It codes for CATLDRGNTGELFF.

The V and J genes are TRBV6-1 and TRBJ1-2; D remains ambiguous. V was cut by 5 bases and J by 3 bases, with 16 bases left in between. The germline gives CDR1 MNHNS, CDR2 SASEGT. CDR3 length equals 15 residues. CDR3 bases: TGTGCCAGCAGTACCCGGGGAGGGTTAGACTATGGCTACACCTTC. The encoded protein is CASSTRGGLDYGYTF.

The chain carries TRBV18 and TRBJ1-1; D uncertain. The V and J ends lost 0 bases and 5 bases respectively, with 13 bases between them. Germline V lookup: CDR1 KGHSH, CDR2 LQKENI. The length of the CDR3 is 15 residues. The CDR3 coding sequence is TGTGCCAGCTCACCACCGGGTCAGCCTAAAACTGAAGCTTTCTTT. Protein: CASSPPGQPKTEAFF.